The rows below give T cell receptor beta chains drawn from one sample of a study of blood T cell repertoires in COVID-19. Sequencing used immunoSEQ multiplex PCR; TCRdb keeps in-frame clones, though not all of them. The table lists approximately 270,000 clones, approximately 83% of them singletons. The sequenced sample was peripheral blood. The receptor set was obtained from a man older than 75 with acute or convalescent COVID-19. Both conserved end residues are part of each CDR3. Fields, in order: CDR3 protein, CDR3 DNA, V gene, D gene, J gene, clone size. The D gene is left open where the match is weak. Not all rows give a size; the values are once, few, many and, for expanded clones, a class.

CASSVVNYGYTF,TGTGCCAGCAGCGTCGTAAACTATGGCTACACCTTC,TRBV5-6,.,TRBJ1-2,.
CASSHTGGANTEAFF,TGTGCCAGCAGCCACACAGGGGGCGCAAACACTGAAGCTTTCTTT,TRBV3-1/TRBV3-2,TRBD1,TRBJ1-1,.
CASSVPGTGVYEQYF,TGTGCCAGCAGTGTACCGGGGACAGGGGTGTACGAGCAGTACTTC,TRBV27,TRBD1,TRBJ2-7,.
CASSSGTGGFRYNEQFF,TGTGCCAGCAGCTCCGGGACAGGGGGCTTCAGGTACAATGAGCAGTTCTTC,TRBV11-2,TRBD1,TRBJ2-1,.
CATSDPSRDRGRNTIYF,TGTGCCACCAGTGATCCCTCCCGGGACAGGGGACGAAACACCATATATTTT,TRBV24-1,TRBD1,TRBJ1-3,.
CASSLGLGSYNEQFF,TGTGCCAGCAGCTTAGGGCTAGGATCCTACAATGAGCAGTTCTTC,TRBV7-9,.,TRBJ2-1,.
CASSETGTPGTGELFF,TGTGCCAGCAGCGAAACCGGGACTCCAGGGACCGGGGAGCTGTTTTTT,TRBV5-6,.,TRBJ2-2,.
CASSLSPVGGGTEAFF,TGTGCCAGCAGCTTATCCCCCGTCGGGGGAGGAACTGAAGCTTTCTTT,TRBV7-9,.,TRBJ1-1,.
CASTYHLERGQPQHF,TGTGCCAGTACCTACCATTTAGAACGGGGGCAGCCCCAGCATTTT,TRBV19,.,TRBJ1-5,.
CASSYGPGYGYTF,TGTGCCAGCAGCTACGGCCCGGGGTATGGCTACACCTTC,TRBV11-2,.,TRBJ1-2,once
CASRTGPSNQPQHF,TGTGCCAGTAGGACAGGACCTAGCAATCAGCCCCAGCATTTT,TRBV19,.,TRBJ1-5,.
CASSLSGQGSQVKAFF,TGTGCCAGCAGTTTATCGGGACAGGGTTCCCAGGTGAAAGCTTTCTTT,TRBV27,TRBD1,TRBJ1-1,.
CASRVAGRSSYNEQFF,TGTGCCAGCAGGGTAGCGGGGCGCAGCTCCTACAATGAGCAGTTCTTC,TRBV5-4,TRBD2,TRBJ2-1,.
CASSQMRGVLNEQFF,TGTGCCAGCAGCCAAATGCGGGGGGTTCTCAATGAGCAGTTCTTC,TRBV3-1/TRBV3-2,TRBD2,TRBJ2-1,.
CASSRPGGQPQHF,TGTGCCAGCAGTCGCCCAGGGGGCCAGCCCCAGCATTTT,TRBV6-5,TRBD1,TRBJ1-5,once
CASSQATGGQPQHF,TGTGCCAGCAGCCAAGCAACAGGGGGTCAGCCCCAGCATTTT,TRBV3-1/TRBV3-2,TRBD1,TRBJ1-5,.
CASSPRQGGSGSPLHF,TGCGCCAGCAGCCCCAGGCAGGGCGGATCAGGATCACCCCTCCACTTT,TRBV5-1,.,TRBJ1-6,.
CATSDVQIYTQYF,TGTGCCACCAGTGATGTACAGATTTATACGCAGTATTTT,TRBV24-1,.,TRBJ2-3,.
CATSHEGRTDTQYF,TGTGCCACCAGTCACGAGGGGAGGACAGATACGCAGTATTTT,TRBV24-1,.,TRBJ2-3,.
CASSPRLAGGPIEQFF,TGTGCCAGCAGCCCCAGACTAGCGGGAGGGCCAATTGAGCAGTTCTTC,TRBV7-9,TRBD2,TRBJ2-1,.
CASSSLGTHNEQFF,TGTGCCAGCAGTTCCCTCGGGACACACAATGAGCAGTTCTTC,TRBV27,.,TRBJ2-1,once
CASSRTSGGLNTGELFF,TGTGCCAGCAGCCGGACTAGCGGGGGGCTCAACACCGGGGAGCTGTTTTTT,TRBV3-1/TRBV3-2,TRBD2,TRBJ2-2,once
CASSLWGGNEQFF,TGTGCCAGCAGCCTCTGGGGGGGCAATGAGCAGTTCTTC,TRBV14,TRBD2,TRBJ2-1,.
CAISEVTGLQSYEQYF,TGTGCCATCAGTGAGGTTACAGGGTTACAAAGCTACGAGCAGTACTTC,TRBV10-3,.,TRBJ2-7,.
CASSSDRGKQPQHF,TGTGCCAGCAGTTCGGACAGGGGTAAACAGCCCCAGCATTTT,TRBV28,TRBD1,TRBJ1-5,.
CASKSYSGNTIYF,TGTGCCAGTAAGAGTTACTCTGGAAACACCATATATTTT,TRBV7-6,.,TRBJ1-3,.
CASSIEGLAAGTQYF,TGTGCCAGTAGTATAGAGGGACTAGCGGCCGGTACGCAGTATTTT,TRBV19,TRBD2,TRBJ2-3,.
CASNPSGSYNEQFF,TGTGCCAGCAATCCTAGCGGGAGTTACAATGAGCAGTTCTTC,TRBV7-9,TRBD2,TRBJ2-1,.
CASSDRVRQPQHF,TGTGCCAGCAGTGACAGGGTTCGGCAGCCCCAGCATTTT,TRBV2,.,TRBJ1-5,.
CASSLAGEYPGYNEKLFF,TGTGCCAGCAGCTTGGCGGGCGAGTATCCGGGATATAATGAAAAACTGTTTTTT,TRBV5-6,.,TRBJ1-4,.
CASSRKTGTQETQYF,TGTGCCAGTAGTAGAAAGACAGGGACCCAAGAGACCCAGTACTTC,TRBV19,TRBD1,TRBJ2-5,.
CASSSIGGYGYTF,TGTGCCAGCAGCTCGATCGGGGGCTATGGCTACACCTTC,TRBV5-4,.,TRBJ1-2,.
CASSPDLTGTGELFF,TGTGCCAGCTCACCGGATTTGACGGGGACCGGGGAGCTGTTTTTT,TRBV18,.,TRBJ2-2,.